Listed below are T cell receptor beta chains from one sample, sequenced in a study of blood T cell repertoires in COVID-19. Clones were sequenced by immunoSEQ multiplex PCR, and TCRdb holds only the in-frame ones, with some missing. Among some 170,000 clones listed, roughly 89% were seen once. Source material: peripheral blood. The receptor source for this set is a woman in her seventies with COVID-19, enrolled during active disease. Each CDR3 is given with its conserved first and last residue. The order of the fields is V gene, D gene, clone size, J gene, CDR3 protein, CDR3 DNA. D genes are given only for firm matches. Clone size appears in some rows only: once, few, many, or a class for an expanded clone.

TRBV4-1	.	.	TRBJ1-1	CASSQGQGGTEAFF	TGCGCCAGCAGCCAAGGACAAGGGGGCACTGAAGCTTTCTTT
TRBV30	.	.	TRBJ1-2	CAWSGQLKLVYGYTF	TGTGCCTGGAGTGGACAGCTTAAATTGGTCTATGGCTACACCTTC
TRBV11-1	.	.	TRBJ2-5	CASRLHRAGETQYF	TGTGCCAGCAGACTTCACAGGGCTGGGGAGACCCAGTACTTC
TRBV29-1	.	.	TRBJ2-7	CSVEGRGYDEQYF	TGCAGCGTTGAGGGCAGGGGCTACGACGAGCAGTACTTC
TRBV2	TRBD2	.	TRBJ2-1	CASSGSGISQFF	TGTGCCAGCAGTGGGAGCGGGATCTCGCAGTTCTTC
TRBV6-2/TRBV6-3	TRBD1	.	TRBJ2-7	CASSPRGQGAYEQYF	TGTGCCAGCAGTCCGAGGGGACAGGGGGCTTACGAGCAGTACTTC
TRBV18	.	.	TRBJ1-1	CASSPRTDTEAFF	TGTGCCAGCTCACCACGGACAGACACTGAAGCTTTCTTT
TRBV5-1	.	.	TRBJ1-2	CASSPDSPYGYTF	TGCGCCAGCAGCCCTGACAGCCCCTATGGCTACACCTTC
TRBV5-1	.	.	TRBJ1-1	CASSLARDTEAFF	TGCGCCAGCAGCTTGGCCCGGGATACTGAAGCTTTCTTT
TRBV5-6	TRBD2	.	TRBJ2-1	CASRFSGRSYNEQFF	TGTGCCAGCAGATTTAGCGGGAGGTCCTACAATGAGCAGTTCTTC
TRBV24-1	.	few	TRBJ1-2	CATSEAPQRGYTF	TGTGCCACCAGTGAGGCCCCACAACGAGGCTACACCTTC
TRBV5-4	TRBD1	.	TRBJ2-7	CASKGTGNSYEQYF	TGTGCCAGCAAGGGGACAGGGAACTCCTACGAGCAGTACTTC
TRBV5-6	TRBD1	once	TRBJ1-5	CASSLGTVNQPQHF	TGTGCCAGCAGCTTAGGGACAGTTAATCAGCCCCAGCATTTT
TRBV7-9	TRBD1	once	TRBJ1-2	CASSLEQGAFYGYTF	TGTGCCAGCAGCTTAGAGCAGGGGGCTTTTTATGGCTACACCTTC